Given below is one TCR beta chain in context. The antigen is not known. The data were obtained in a study of T cell responses to AZD1222 COVID-19 vaccine. Overall study results and limits: Clonal diversity was possibly underestimated, and the donors were mostly white British, with more females. Regions 160-218 and 743-854 dominated among vaccine-associated CD4 TCRs spanning spike. Repertoires were sampled only after the peak T cell response.

Clones were sequenced by immunoSEQ multiplex PCR, and TCRdb holds only the in-frame ones, with some missing. The sample holds approximately 150,000 clones, around nine tenths seen once. Analyses pooled second doses at about 4 or about 12 weeks. Sequencing was performed on peripheral blood, taken 28 days after the second AZD1222 dose. This clonotype was sampled from an adult who received the AZD1222 COVID-19 vaccine.

The CDR3 nucleotides read TGTGCCAGCAGATTTCGGGGCCAACTTAACTATGGCTACACCTTC. It is translated as CASRFRGQLNYGYTF. This chain links TRBV6-5 with TRBJ1-2; D possibly corresponds to TRBD1 (5 bases). Trimming pared 6 bases from V and 1 base from J, leaving 15 bases between. The CDR3 spans 15 residues. Germline assignment: CDR1 MNHEY and CDR2 SVGAGI.